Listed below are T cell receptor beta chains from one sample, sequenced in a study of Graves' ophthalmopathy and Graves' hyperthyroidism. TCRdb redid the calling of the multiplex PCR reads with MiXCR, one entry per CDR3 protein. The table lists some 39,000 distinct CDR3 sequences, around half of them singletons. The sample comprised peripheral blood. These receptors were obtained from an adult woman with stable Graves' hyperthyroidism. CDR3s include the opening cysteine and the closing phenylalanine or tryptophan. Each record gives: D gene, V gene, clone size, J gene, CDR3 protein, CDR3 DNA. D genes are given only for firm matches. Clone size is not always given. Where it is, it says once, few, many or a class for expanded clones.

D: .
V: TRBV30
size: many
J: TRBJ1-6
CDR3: CAWSNYNSPLHF
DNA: TGTGCCTGGAGCAACTATAATTCACCCCTCCACTTT

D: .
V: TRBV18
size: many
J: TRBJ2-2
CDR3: CASSPQQIHTGELFF
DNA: TGTGCCAGCTCACCACAGCAGATACACACCGGGGAGCTGTTTTTT

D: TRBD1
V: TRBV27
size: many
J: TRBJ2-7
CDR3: CASSLVGDRAYEQYF
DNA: TGTGCCAGCAGTTTAGTAGGGGACAGGGCCTACGAGCAGTACTTC

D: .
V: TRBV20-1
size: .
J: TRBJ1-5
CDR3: CSARRTDNQPQHF
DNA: TGCAGTGCTAGACGGACGGACAATCAGCCCCAGCATTTT

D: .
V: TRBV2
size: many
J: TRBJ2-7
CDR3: CASGGPEKFAEQYF
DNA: TGTGCCAGCGGGGGACCCGAAAAGTTCGCCGAGCAGTACTTC

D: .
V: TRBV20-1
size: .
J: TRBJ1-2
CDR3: CSGYKNYGYTF
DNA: TGCAGTGGATACAAGAACTATGGCTACACCTTC

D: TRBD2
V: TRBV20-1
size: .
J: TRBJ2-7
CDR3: CSARMTSGGREQYF
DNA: TGCAGTGCCAGGATGACTAGCGGGGGGCGCGAGCAGTACTTC

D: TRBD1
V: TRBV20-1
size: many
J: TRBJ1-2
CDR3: CSARGTGAGNYGYTF
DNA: TGCAGTGCTAGGGGGACAGGGGCCGGTAACTATGGCTACACCTTC

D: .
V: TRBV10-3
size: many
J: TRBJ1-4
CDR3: CAISESRGREKLFF
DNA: TGTGCCATCAGTGAGTCAAGGGGTAGGGAAAAACTGTTTTTT

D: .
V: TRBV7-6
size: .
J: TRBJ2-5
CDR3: CADLQETQYF
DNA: TGTGCTGACCTCCAAGAGACCCAGTACTTC

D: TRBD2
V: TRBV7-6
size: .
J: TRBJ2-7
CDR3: CASSLASSGYEQYF
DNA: TGTGCCAGCAGCTTAGCGTCTAGCGGCTACGAGCAGTACTTC

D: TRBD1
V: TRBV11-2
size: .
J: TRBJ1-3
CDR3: CASSAQGRGNTIYF
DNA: TGTGCCAGCAGCGCACAGGGGCGCGGAAACACCATATATTTT

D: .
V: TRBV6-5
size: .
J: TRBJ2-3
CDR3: CASTRGWGRADTQYF
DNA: TGTGCCAGCACCCGGGGGTGGGGAAGGGCAGATACGCAGTATTTT

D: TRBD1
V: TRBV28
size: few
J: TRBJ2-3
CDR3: CASSATGGSIDTQYF
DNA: TGTGCCAGCAGTGCCACAGGGGGCTCCATAGATACGCAGTATTTT

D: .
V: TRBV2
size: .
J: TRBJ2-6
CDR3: CASLWRPSGANVLTF
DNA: TGTGCCAGCCTTTGGCGTCCCTCTGGGGCCAACGTCCTGACTTTC

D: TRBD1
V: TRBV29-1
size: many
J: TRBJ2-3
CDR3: CSADRGYTDTQYF
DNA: TGCAGCGCCGACAGGGGGTATACAGATACGCAGTATTTT

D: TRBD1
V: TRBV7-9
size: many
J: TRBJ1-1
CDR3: CASSTGQGAGDTEAFF
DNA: TGTGCCAGCAGCACAGGACAGGGGGCAGGAGACACTGAAGCTTTCTTT

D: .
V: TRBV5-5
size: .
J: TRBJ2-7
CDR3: CASSGRLWDEQYF
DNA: TGTGCCAGCAGCGGCAGGCTCTGGGACGAGCAGTACTTC

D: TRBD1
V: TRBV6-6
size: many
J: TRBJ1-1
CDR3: CASVPRDRATEAFF
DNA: TGTGCCAGCGTCCCGCGGGACAGGGCCACTGAAGCTTTCTTT

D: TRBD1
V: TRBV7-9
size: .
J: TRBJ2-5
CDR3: CASSTGTVQGDQYF
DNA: TGTGCCAGCAGCACCGGGACAGTCCAAGGAGACCAGTACTTC